The rows below give T cell receptor beta chains drawn from one sample of a study of cytomegalovirus exposure and HLA in healthy donors. Clones were read by immunoSEQ multiplex PCR, and TCRdb kept only the in-frame ones, dropping some. In the table there are some 130,000 clones, 79% of which are singletons. The sequencing sample was made of PBMCs. Receptor source: a young man in good health and CMV-seronegative. Both conserved end residues are part of each CDR3. Each record gives: clone size, V gene, J gene, D gene, CDR3 protein, CDR3 DNA. The D gene is left open where the match is weak. Size values are once, few and many counts, or a class for expanded clones, and some rows have none.

NA	TRBV29-1	TRBJ1-2	TRBD1	CSVVLGDRGTGGYTF	TGCAGCGTGGTCCTTGGGGACAGGGGGACGGGAGGCTACACCTTC
NA	TRBV5-1	TRBJ2-1	NA	CASSPVSGIGEQFF	TGCGCCAGCAGCCCGGTATCGGGGATCGGTGAGCAGTTCTTC
NA	TRBV5-1	TRBJ1-6	TRBD1	CASSPSRTGNSPLHF	TGCGCCAGCAGCCCCTCCCGGACAGGAAATTCACCCCTCCACTTT
NA	TRBV4-1	TRBJ1-5	NA	CASSHNRVGQPQHF	TGCGCCAGCAGCCATAACAGGGTTGGTCAGCCCCAGCATTTT
NA	TRBV5-4	TRBJ2-2	TRBD2	CASRRGLAGAGTGELFF	TGTGCCAGCAGGAGGGGACTAGCGGGGGCGGGGACCGGGGAGCTGTTTTTT
NA	TRBV6-1	TRBJ2-3	NA	CASRGVGSTDTQYF	TGTGCCAGCAGGGGAGTGGGCAGCACAGATACGCAGTATTTT
NA	TRBV5-1	TRBJ1-1	TRBD1	CASSLGTGASHMNTEAFF	TGCGCCAGCAGCTTGGGGACAGGGGCGTCCCACATGAACACTGAAGCTTTCTTT
once	TRBV9	TRBJ1-3	NA	CASSPSGNGNTIYF	TGTGCCAGCAGCCCCTCAGGGAACGGAAACACCATATATTTT
NA	TRBV5-1	TRBJ1-1	TRBD1	CASSSGQGAATEAFF	TGCGCCAGCAGCTCTGGACAGGGGGCAGCCACTGAAGCTTTCTTT
NA	TRBV15	TRBJ1-1	NA	CATSFGGALNTEAFF	TGTGCCACCAGCTTCGGAGGGGCACTGAACACTGAAGCTTTCTTT
NA	TRBV27	TRBJ1-6	TRBD1	CASSFRDRYNSPLHF	TGTGCCAGCAGTTTCCGGGACAGATATAATTCACCCCTCCACTTT
NA	TRBV28	TRBJ1-6	NA	CASSLTVRNPPLHF	TGTGCCAGCAGTTTGACAGTTAGGAATCCACCCCTCCACTTT
NA	TRBV5-1	TRBJ2-1	NA	CASSLGLGSNEQFF	TGCGCCAGCAGCTTGGGCCTTGGGAGCAATGAGCAGTTCTTC
NA	TRBV28	TRBJ1-1	TRBD1	CASSLGQGFRTEAFF	TGTGCCAGCAGTTTGGGACAGGGGTTCCGCACTGAAGCTTTCTTT
NA	TRBV4-1	TRBJ1-2	NA	CASSPGRGGGYTF	TGCGCCAGCAGCCCTGGCAGGGGTGGAGGCTACACCTTC
NA	TRBV6-5	TRBJ1-6	NA	CASSRTGGDSPLHF	TGTGCCAGCAGCCGGACGGGAGGTGATTCACCCCTCCACTTT
NA	TRBV30	TRBJ1-3	NA	CAWSVNLLSGNTIYF	TGTGCCTGGAGTGTAAATCTCCTCTCTGGAAACACCATATATTTT
NA	TRBV28	TRBJ1-5	NA	CASSSTGLNQPQHF	TGTGCCAGCAGCTCCACAGGGCTCAATCAGCCCCAGCATTTT
once	TRBV7-6	TRBJ1-5	TRBD1	CASSPGQGTWHQPQHF	TGTGCCAGCAGCCCGGGACAGGGAACGTGGCATCAGCCCCAGCATTTT
NA	TRBV5-6	TRBJ2-5	NA	CASSLVFSLARETQYF	TGTGCCAGCAGCTTGGTCTTCAGCCTAGCCCGAGAGACCCAGTACTTC
NA	TRBV7-9	TRBJ2-3	NA	CASSTFLAASTDTQYF	TGTGCCAGCAGCACGTTTTTAGCGGCCAGCACAGATACGCAGTATTTT
NA	TRBV18	TRBJ1-6	NA	CASSPTQGDSPLHF	TGTGCCAGCTCACCAACGCAGGGCGATTCACCCCTCCACTTT
NA	TRBV28	TRBJ1-2	NA	CASSPRTAANGYTF	TGTGCCAGCAGTCCCCGGACAGCGGCTAATGGCTACACCTTC
NA	TRBV6-5	TRBJ2-5	NA	CASSYSRGQETQYF	TGTGCCAGCAGTTACTCGAGAGGCCAAGAGACCCAGTACTTC
NA	TRBV4-1	TRBJ1-2	TRBD1	CASSQNLQGPGGGYTF	TGCGCCAGCAGCCAAAATCTACAGGGGCCAGGAGGTGGCTACACCTTC
NA	TRBV9	TRBJ2-7	TRBD1	CASSSGDSFYEQYF	TGTGCCAGCAGCTCCGGGGACAGTTTCTACGAGCAGTACTTC
NA	TRBV19	TRBJ1-6	NA	CASSMEGNSPLHF	TGTGCCAGTAGTATGGAGGGAAATTCACCCCTCCACTTT
many	TRBV6-1	TRBJ2-7	NA	CASDSLSSYEQYF	TGTGCCAGCGACAGTCTCAGCTCCTACGAGCAGTACTTC
NA	TRBV7-2	TRBJ2-4	TRBD1	CASSPGQTTVLAKNIQYF	TGTGCCAGCAGCCCGGGACAGACCACCGTTTTAGCCAAAAACATTCAGTACTTC
NA	TRBV4-3	TRBJ1-2	TRBD1	CASSQEQGTGGDGYTF	TGCGCCAGCAGCCAGGAACAAGGGACAGGGGGCGATGGCTACACCTTC
NA	TRBV18	TRBJ1-3	NA	CASSPQSGNTIYF	TGTGCCAGCTCACCCCAGTCAGGAAACACCATATATTTT
NA	TRBV15	TRBJ1-3	TRBD1	CATSRDRAPGKDTIYF	TGTGCCACCAGCAGGGACAGGGCACCGGGAAAAGACACCATATATTTT